The sequence of this TCR beta chain was determined in a study of blood T cell repertoires in COVID-19. Study-wide background: There were acute and convalescent COVID-19 samples, and they came from the United States, Italy and Spain. From T cells, B-cell-depleted T cells, or PBMCs came the material, which was cDNA or gDNA.

In the authors' workflow: Cell counts per sample came from amplifying reference gene primers. The protocol was immunoSEQ multiplex PCR, while the TCRdb copy is restricted to in-frame clones and leaves out a portion. V and J calls and clone size come straight from that table; D and trimming were deduced from the DNA. The sample has about 42,000 clones, nearly 90% seen once. The germline V and J ends were trimmed by 2 bases and 10 bases, with 6 bases remaining between them. The CDR3 is made up of 12 amino acids. Germline V gives CDR1 LGHDT, CDR2 YNNKEL (reference sequence). V is TRBV3-1 (or the pseudogene TRBV3-2) and J is TRBJ1-6; no firm D call. The sequence was obtained from a man aged 50-60 years with active COVID-19. Material: peripheral blood. CDR3 protein: CASSQSKSPLHF. The CDR3 DNA reads as TGTGCCAGCAGCCAATCTAAGTCACCCCTCCACTTT.